The following is a T cell receptor beta chain sequence with its context. Antigen unknown. Sample time point: persistent/refractory GD, antithyroid drugs over 5 years with positive TRAb. PBMC RNA served as the TCR library source. American Thyroid Association guidelines served as the basis for diagnosing Graves' disease. This specimen belongs to a study of regulatory T cells in long-lasting Graves disease. Study results and limitations: Among samples with persistent disease, TRBV28, TRBJ1-2 and TRBJ2-5 were favored.

Trimming cost V 2 bases and J 3 bases; bases outside gene matches: 5. This CDR3 contains 15 residues. To make TCR beta libraries, researchers used iRepertoire HTBI primers and Arm-PCR of CDR3 regions. From the multiplex PCR reads, TCRdb called clonotypes with MiXCR, one entry per CDR3 protein. The table has about 470,000 distinct CDR3 sequences, about 22% seen once. This chain uses TRBV12-3 or TRBV12-4 with TRBJ2-3; 7 nucleotides line up with TRBD2. The receptor was isolated from a female donor with Graves disease. The sample in question was peripheral blood mononuclear cells (PBMCs), obtained when the disease was refractory, from a patient treated with antithyroid drugs. In DNA form, the CDR3 reads TGTGCCAGCAGTTTAATGGCGGGAGTGACAGATACGCAGTATTTT. This translates into CASSLMAGVTDTQYF.